This TCR beta chain was identified during a study of T cell changes during pregnancy in multiple sclerosis. CDR3 size: 15 residues. CDR1 is MNHEY and CDR2 is SVGAGI in the germline V gene. V was trimmed by 2 bases and J by 6 bases, leaving 13 bases between them. The table came from immunoSEQ multiplex PCR; TCRdb's copy has only in-frame clones and leaves some out. The table includes tens of thousands of clones, around 93% detected once. The receptor comes from a female donor with multiple sclerosis, enrolled in a pregnancy study. The genes are TRBV6-5 and TRBJ2-2; D may be TRBD1 (6 bases). Sequencing was performed on CD8+ T cells from peripheral blood mononuclear cells, taken in the first trimester of pregnancy. This chain's CDR3 is CASSYRDRPAGELFF. The CDR3 DNA reads TGTGCCAGCAGTTACCGAGACAGGCCTGCCGGGGAGCTGTTTTTT.